This T cell receptor beta chain is from a study of cytomegalovirus exposure and HLA in healthy donors (dated by TCRdb to about 2017). Background on the whole study: In an earlier analysis of roughly 590 of the donors, roughly 300 Gb of sequence data and 117 million unique TCR beta sequences from about 180 million T cells were reported. A later analysis re-analyzed previously published TCR beta repertoires from approximately 700 donors and added high-resolution HLA genotyping to study TCR occurrence patterns. All discovery cohort repertoires had been generated using a single sequencing platform. The number of typed donors differed by locus: roughly 629-640 for A, B, C, DRB1 and DQB1; 500 to 550 for DQA1; 606 for DPA1; and roughly 450 for DPB1. Across about 380 genotyped donors of the cohort, an average of 235,054 unique TCR beta nucleotide sequences per donor were sequenced, and 15% to 20% of those sequences were non-productive. Rather than using new phenotypic data, the later analysis identified candidate immune exposures from TCR beta sequences and from how often those sequences occurred across donors. The study profiled the T cell repertoires of hundreds of subjects by immunosequencing and related them to cytomegalovirus serostatus. About 5 DR-DQ haplotypes were handled as single units for association and clustering, since linkage in the cohort was strong. To decide whether each TCR beta V gene segment behaved as functional or pseudogenic, an earlier analysis of fewer than 750 of the donors relied on high-throughput TCR beta sequencing. In addition to the first cohort of roughly 670 subjects, a separate validation cohort of around 110 different subjects was used. Class I and class II HLA loci were covered by the typing at four-digit resolution. Roughly 290 gigabases of sequencing data and 70 million to 95 million unique TCR sequences made up an early release that covered 500 to 700 HLA-typed donors. In a later genetic analysis, genome-wide SNP genotypes for 398 of the 666 donors were used, and that subset was treated as a discovery cohort. Of the roughly 400 genotyped donors, over 65% fell in the genetic ancestry cluster associated with self-reported Caucasian donors. Donor age, sex, ethnicity and CMV serostatus were collected together with the repertoire data. The study was designed to test whether signatures of past pathogen exposure could be identified by cataloging public T cell receptors. To predict cytomegalovirus infection status, the study combined high-throughput TCR immunosequencing, statistical association of individual TCRs with disease status, and machine learning. Study-wide findings and limitations: Some IMGT-functional V segments, including TRBV6-2 and TRBV6-3, could not be told apart with the 87-base-pair reads, so those segments were excluded. A cluster of highly shared sequence variants was judged likely to represent a technical artifact of the sequencing pipeline. Roughly uniform sequencing depth across donors was assumed in presence/absence analyses, although this assumption may not hold. In both the original and validation cohorts, the classifier was reported to diagnose cytomegalovirus status with high specificity and sensitivity. A later analysis found that TCR association rates varied across HLA loci, with DRB1 alleles showing the most associated TCRs and HLA-C alleles the fewest. In a later analysis, HLA-associated TCR beta chains were found to be more clonally expanded and to have lower generation probabilities than equally common non-associated chains. Most TCR sequences were seen in very few donors, while some public TCRs were found in many individuals. Correlated functional status among segregating V segments might reflect linkage disequilibrium, but an unknown experimental factor could not be ruled out. Most CMV-associated TCR beta chains appeared to be HLA-restricted in a later analysis, and the HLA associations seemed to be driven largely by CMV exposure. Compared with the 666-donor mean, donors in an Asian-associated ancestry cluster had fewer N-insertions in productive TCRs, according to a later genetic analysis. Several of the top co-occurrence clusters appeared to be linked to parvovirus B19, influenza, CMV and Epstein-Barr virus, according to a later analysis. Assigning TCR associations to individual alleles was difficult when HLA alleles, especially DR and DQ, strongly co-occurred. In a later analysis, 16,951 TCR beta sequences were associated with specific HLA alleles at a false discovery rate of 0.05. A further reported finding was that TCR beta sequences accurately predicted the HLA-A and HLA-B alleles for most subjects in the first cohort. The study gave a list of 150 to 200 TCR beta chains associated with cytomegalovirus. An earlier analysis of around 500 of the donors showed that most TCR beta V segments appeared in productive rearrangements either about 87% or about 30% of the time, which broadly matched IMGT annotations. According to the authors, the approach could potentially be generalized to other disease states and immunological phenotypes. Immune exposure information for the cohort was limited to CMV serostatus. A few of the identified cytomegalovirus-associated TCR beta chains were confirmed in vitro to be specific for cytomegalovirus antigens. Because HLA typing was missing for some donors at each locus, association tests included only the typed subset. Approximately 16 rarely observed V segments, including chromosome 9 orphons, were excluded from the earlier analysis of several hundred of the donors because counts were too low. This cohort had only TCR beta chains sequenced, and the lack of alpha or paired-chain data limited which features could be detected. In a later genetic analysis, a missense DCLRE1C variant was associated with V-gene and J-gene trimming of TCR beta chains, and the association was replicated in an independent cohort.

Looking up the germline V gene yields CDR1 SGHTA and CDR2 FQGNSA. Trimming leaves V shorter by 5 bases and J shorter by 5 bases, with the junction holding 8 bases beyond the gene matches. The CDR3, cysteine through phenylalanine, is 15 amino acids long. Only the CDR3 DNA is retained, 45 bases long and in frame from the first base. With regard to this clone: The target of this receptor is not known. Base qualities are not recorded, but no much larger clone differs from it by a single base.

The cohort was made up of approximately 700 healthy bone marrow donors. All cohort members were sampled while nominally healthy, although unrecorded immune exposures were likely present. The donor tested CMV seropositive, placing the donor among the 289 seropositive members of the cohort. A peripheral blood sample was collected from each donor, and TCR beta sequencing was performed on peripheral blood mononuclear cells. The Qiagen DNeasy Blood Extraction Kit was used to extract genomic DNA from the blood cell samples. Library method: the immunoSEQ multiplex PCR assay. A mixture of 60 forward primers for TCR Vbeta segments and 13 reverse primers for TCR Jbeta segments was used in the multiplex PCR. A multiplex PCR assay on genomic DNA amplified the CDR3 region of rearranged TCR beta genes. Amplified TCR beta libraries were sequenced as 87-base-pair reads on the Illumina HiSeq System. The authors' pipeline ran thus. In a later analysis, around 80 million unique TCR beta chains were counted across the 650 to 700 repertoires, and approximately 9.9 million of these chains were shared by at least two donors. Raw reads were error-corrected and collapsed into unique sequences by a nearest-neighbor algorithm in which closely related sequences were merged to remove PCR and sequencing errors. CDR3 sequences were aligned to IMGT reference sequences to assign V, D and J gene segments. Each retained sequence needed at least a six-nucleotide match to both a V gene segment and a J gene segment. Rearrangements were classified as productive when the CDR3 lacked stop codons and remained in frame with V and J, and all other rearrangements were classified as non-productive. CDR3 was defined according to IMGT convention as the region running from the second conserved V-encoded cysteine to the conserved J-encoded phenylalanine. The earlier analysis of roughly 590 of the donors excluded sequences that lacked an unambiguous match to a single V gene segment. In an earlier analysis of 587 of the donors, a V segment was called functional when productive rearrangements were above 56.7%, and segregating when the standard deviation between donors exceeded 5%. A statistical classification framework was developed to diagnose cytomegalovirus status using the catalog of TCR beta chain sequences. V and J gene assignment, in a later analysis, came from comparing TCR nucleotide sequences with IMGT/GENE-DB human TR gene sequences. In a later analysis, CDR3 sequences and most-parsimonious VDJ recombination scenarios were assigned using the TCRdist pipeline. In a later analysis, every TCR beta chain was defined by the combination of its CDR3 amino acid sequence and its V-gene family, and reads without a unique V-gene family were dropped. In a later analysis, fewer than 650 highly shared, low-generation-probability nucleotide sequences were removed to address suspected cross-contamination and a sequencing artifact. In a later analysis, a clonal expansion index for each public chain was calculated from normalized within-repertoire ranks of inferred template counts. In a later analysis, generation probabilities were computed using a VDJ recombination model fitted to out-of-frame rearrangements, and the results were checked against IGoR. A later analysis scored TCR-TCR, TCR-HLA and TCR-CMV co-occurrence with hypergeometric tests, applying a repertoire-size bias correction to TCR pairs. A later analysis estimated false discovery rates by permuting HLA or CMV assignments 20 times. In a later analysis, co-occurring TCRs were grouped using DBSCAN, with TCRdist sequence similarity added in when clustering inside HLA-allele-positive subsets. Repertoires with fewer than 30,000 or more than 120,000 public chains were left out of co-occurrence clustering, as were five repertoires with anomalous nucleotide sharing. The immuneACCESS repertoire file appears here via TCRdb, limited to in-frame rearrangements. These files lack a portion of the clones; in checked studies, under half of the deficit traces to unresolved V genes, and the cause of the others is not known. V, J and clone size were drawn from that table, and D and trimming were deduced from the DNA. Present in this sample are 95,000 to 120,000 clones, 70% to 80% of which were seen just once. The ten most abundant clones make up roughly 4.2% of the sample.

The receptor was derived from a woman aged 40 to 49 in good health and CMV-seropositive. The sequenced sample was PBMCs. This receptor chain uses TRBV7-2 and TRBJ2-2; 7 of the junction bases match TRBD2. The CDR3: CASSVTSALTGELFF. The DNA is TGTGCCAGCAGCGTTACTAGCGCGCTTACCGGGGAGCTGTTTTTT.